The 2 T cell receptor beta chains in this list originate from one sample, sequenced in a study of T cell repertoires in cytomegalovirus infection. TCRdb analysed the reads with MiXCR anew, one entry per CDR3 protein. The sample lists about 490,000 distinct CDR3 sequences; 16% were seen once. Sequencing used CD8+ T cells from PBMCs. These TCRs come from a human donor in good health (CMV status not recorded). Some clones in this sample may be carry-over from other donors' samples.

This clonotype showed up just a few times. This rearrangement joins TRBV28 to TRBJ2-2; 7 positions agree with TRBD2. With V trimmed by 5 bases and J by 1 base, 7 bases remained unmatched. The CDR3 contains 16 residues. Germline assignment: CDR1 MDHEN and CDR2 SYDVKM. CDR3 loop: CASSGRRERNTGELFF. In DNA form, the CDR3 reads TGTGCCAGCAGTGGGAGGCGGGAGAGGAACACCGGGGAGCTGTTTTTT.

This clonotype was counted at least ten times. The junction departs from the called germline gene at one end, perhaps through a read error. The rearrangement uses TRBV19 and TRBJ1-1; 9 nucleotides align to TRBD1. Germline CDR1 reads LNHDA; CDR2 reads SQIVND (reference sequence). The CDR3 spans 14 residues. The CDR3 DNA sequence: TGTGCCAGCAGTATGGGACAGGGGAACACTGAAGCTTTCTTT. Its protein product is CASSMGQGNTEAFF. Using reference TRBV19 and TRBJ1-1 for the parts outside the CDR3, the full variable domain is DGGITQSPKYLFRKEGQNVTLSCEQNLNHDAMYWYRQDPGQGLRLIYYSQIVNDFQKGDIAEGYSVSREKKESFPLTVTSAQKNPTAFYLCASSMGQGNTEAFFGQGTRLTVV.